This TCR beta chain was captured in a study of blood T cells in healthy people across ages. Through a sample-barcoded 5' primer and a J-beta primer mix, a second PCR was run for 7 to 11 cycles. Each CDR3 protein gets one entry after TCRdb re-called the 5' RACE reads with MiXCR. This sample has over 1,500,000 distinct CDR3 sequences, with about 39% found just once. This clonotype appeared many times. The length of the CDR3 is 13 residues. V was shortened by 4 bases and J by 3 bases, with 10 bases between the two germline ends. CDR1 and CDR2 (germline): MNHEY, SMNVEV (reference sequence). Sequences were obtained from blood. The V gene is TRBV27, the J gene TRBJ2-7; D is unclear. The clonotype was recovered from a human donor in good health. CDR3 DNA: TGTGCCAGCAGTTCTGGTTCGTTCTACGAGCAGTACTTC. Residues: CASSSGSFYEQYF.